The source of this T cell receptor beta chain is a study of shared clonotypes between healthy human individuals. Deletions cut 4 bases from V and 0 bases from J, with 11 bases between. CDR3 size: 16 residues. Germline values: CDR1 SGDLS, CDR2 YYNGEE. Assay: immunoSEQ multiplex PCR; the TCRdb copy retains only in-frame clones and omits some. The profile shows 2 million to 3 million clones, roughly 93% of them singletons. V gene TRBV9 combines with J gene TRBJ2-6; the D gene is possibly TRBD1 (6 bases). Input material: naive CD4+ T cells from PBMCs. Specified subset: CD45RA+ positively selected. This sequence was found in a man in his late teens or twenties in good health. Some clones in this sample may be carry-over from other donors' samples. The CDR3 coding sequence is TGTGCCAGCAGCTTCAGGGGCCGCTCTGGGGCCAACGTCCTGACTTTC. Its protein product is CASSFRGRSGANVLTF. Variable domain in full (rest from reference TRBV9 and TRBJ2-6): DSGVTQTPKHLITATGQRVTLRCSPRSGDLSVYWYQQSLDQGLQFLIQYYNGEERAKGNILERFSAQQFPDLHSELNLSSLELGDSALYFCASSFRGRSGANVLTFGAGSRLTVL.